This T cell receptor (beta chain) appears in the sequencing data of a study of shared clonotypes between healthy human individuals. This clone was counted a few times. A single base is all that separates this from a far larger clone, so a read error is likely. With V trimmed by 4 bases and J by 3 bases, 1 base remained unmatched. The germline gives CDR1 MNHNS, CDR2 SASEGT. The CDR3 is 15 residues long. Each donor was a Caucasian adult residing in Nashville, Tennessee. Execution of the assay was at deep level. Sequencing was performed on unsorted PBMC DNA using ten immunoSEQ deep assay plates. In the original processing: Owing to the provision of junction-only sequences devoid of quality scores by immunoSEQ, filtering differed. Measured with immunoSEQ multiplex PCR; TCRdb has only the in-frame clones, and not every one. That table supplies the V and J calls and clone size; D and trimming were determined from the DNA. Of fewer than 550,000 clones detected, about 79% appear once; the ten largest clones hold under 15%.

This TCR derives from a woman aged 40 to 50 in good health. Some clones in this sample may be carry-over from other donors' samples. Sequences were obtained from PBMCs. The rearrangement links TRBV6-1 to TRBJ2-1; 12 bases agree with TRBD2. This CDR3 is CASSVTSGSYNEQFF. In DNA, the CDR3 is TGTGCCAGCAGTGTGACTAGCGGGAGCTACAATGAGCAGTTCTTC.